This T cell receptor beta chain was recovered during a study of shared clonotypes between healthy human individuals. Only in-frame clones appear in the TCRdb table, and some are missing; sequencing was by immunoSEQ multiplex PCR. The table lists about 2 million clones, 95% of them singletons. This CDR3 region has 14 residues. CDR1 and CDR2 (germline): MNHEY, SVGAGI. Trimming cost V 5 bases and J 6 bases; bases outside gene matches: 10. Study-wide results and limits: Non-shared clonotypes were found to have lower generation probabilities than the clonotypes that were shared by all four of the sorted-subset donors.

Points on this clone: Its antigen is not known.

Sequencing input: naive CD4+ T cells sorted from blood. Regarding subset: CD45RA+ positively selected. This TCR came from a man between 18 and 35 years old in good health. This rearrangement joins TRBV6-5 to TRBJ2-7, with TRBD2 identical over 7 bases. DNA for the CDR3: TGTGCCAGCAGTCGGGGACTAAAACCCTCCGAGCAGTACTTC. Translated, it gives CASSRGLKPSEQYF.